Below, 21 T cell receptor beta chains from the same sample are listed, as sequenced in a study of blood T cell repertoires in COVID-19 (dated by TCRdb to 2018 to 2021). The library relied on the immunoSEQ multiplex PCR assay. TCRdb holds this immuneACCESS table with in-frame rearrangements only. Some clones are missing; in checked studies, unresolved V genes explain under half, and the rest has no known cause. This sample gives over 80,000 clones in total; about 80% of them show up just once. In total, the top ten clones hold approximately 4.6% of the sample. The sample comprised peripheral blood. The receptors were gathered from a woman between 45 and 65 years old with acute or convalescent COVID-19.

This rearrangement joins TRBV4-2 to TRBJ2-2, with 15 bases fitting TRBD2. Germline assignment: CDR1 LGHNA and CDR2 YNFKEQ. The CDR3 extends over 17 amino acids. V was pared by 5 bases and J by 6 bases, with 7 bases of the junction left unmatched. The DNA for the CDR3 is TGTGCCAGCAGCTCCGGACTAGCGGGGGGGCCTGCCGGGGAGCTGTTTTTT. Its translation: CASSSGLAGGPAGELFF.

The chain uses TRBV10-3 and TRBJ1-4; the D gene is possibly TRBD1 (5 bases). The V end lost 2 bases, the J end lost 6 bases, and 10 bases lay between the germline ends. This CDR3 is built from 14 residues. Germline CDR1 and CDR2: ENHRY and SYGVKD. Here the CDR3 DNA reads TGTGCCATCAGTGAGGCGGCGGGGGATGAAAAACTGTTTTTT. Protein: CAISEAAGDEKLFF.

This clone turned up a few times. The chain joins TRBV12-3 or TRBV12-4 to TRBJ1-1, with D possibly matching TRBD1 (6 bases). The CDR3 spans 12 residues. V was trimmed by 5 bases and J by 7 bases, leaving 11 bases between them. The CDR3 nucleotides are TGTGCCAGCAGTACCCTGACAGGTGAAGCTTTCTTT. The encoded protein is CASSTLTGEAFF.

The rearrangement links TRBV24-1 to TRBJ2-5; TRBD1 aligns across 9 bases. The CDR3 contains 16 residues. Germline V gives CDR1 KGHDR, CDR2 SFDVKD. V dropped 4 bases and J dropped 4; count of bases not matched to a gene: 9. CDR3 in amino acids: CATSDPGTGIGETQYF. DNA of the CDR3: TGTGCCACCAGTGACCCCGGGACAGGGATCGGAGAGACCCAGTACTTC.

V gene TRBV2 combines with J gene TRBJ2-2, with D possibly TRBD1 on 7 matching bases. Per the germline V gene, CDR1 is SNHLY and CDR2 is FYNNEI. V was shortened by 6 bases and J by 4 bases, with 15 bases between the two germline ends. This CDR3 has 15 residues. CDR3 loop: CASSPQGGPTGELFF. CDR3 nucleotide sequence: TGTGCCAGCAGCCCCCAGGGGGGCCCCACCGGGGAGCTGTTTTTT.

This chain joins TRBV6-2 or TRBV6-3 and TRBJ2-5, with a weak D call TRBD1 (6 bases). Germline V CDR1 and CDR2: MNHEY, SVGEGT. This CDR3 region has 16 residues. V was clipped by 5 bases and J by 1 base, with 17 bases between them. The CDR3 loop reads CASSPTGLASQETQYF. CDR3 DNA sequence: TGTGCCAGCAGTCCGACAGGTTTAGCGAGCCAAGAGACCCAGTACTTC.

This clone is judged medium-sized. The rearrangement links TRBV4-1 to TRBJ2-2; 8 nucleotides align to TRBD2. J gave up 5 bases and V 2 bases, and 13 bases lay outside the gene matches. This CDR3 spans 18 amino acids. CDR1 and CDR2 from the germline V gene are MGHRA and YSYEKL. CDR3 in amino acids: CASSQSSGGPISTGELFF. The CDR3 DNA reads TGCGCCAGCAGCCAATCCAGCGGGGGCCCCATCAGTACCGGGGAGCTGTTTTTT.

The chain links TRBV28 to TRBJ1-4; 11 bases are a match to TRBD1. The CDR3 extends over 16 amino acids. CDR1 is MDHEN and CDR2 is SYDVKM in the germline V gene. Trimming removed 9 bases from V and 5 bases from J; junction bases left unmatched: 11. CDR3 nucleotide sequence: TGTGCCAGTGTGGACAGGGGGCATGCTCTCAATGAAAAACTGTTTTTT. Translating gives CASVDRGHALNEKLFF.

The chain recombines TRBV4-2 with TRBJ1-4; TRBD1 might be the D (5 bases). The CDR3 is made up of 14 amino acids. With 4 bases removed from V and 4 bases from J, the gap between germline ends came to 10 bases. Germline V CDR1 and CDR2: LGHNA, YNFKEQ. CDR3 loop: CASSPGRLNEKLFF. The CDR3 coding sequence is TGTGCCAGCAGCCCAGGGAGGCTTAATGAAAAACTGTTTTTT.

This clone was recorded only once. Other DNA sequences in the sample encode the same CDR3. The chain joins TRBV6-2 or TRBV6-3 to TRBJ1-1; D may be TRBD1 (5 bases). V was shortened by 4 bases and J by 3 bases, with 9 bases between the two germline ends. Germline CDR1 reads MNHEY; CDR2 reads SVGEGT. CDR3 length equals 13 residues. The CDR3 sequence is CASSFQQDTEAFF. As DNA, the CDR3 is TGTGCCAGCAGTTTCCAACAGGACACTGAAGCTTTCTTT.

This clone came up a few times. Written as DNA, the CDR3 is TGTGCTAGTGGTTTGGGACAGGCGTACTCTGGAAACACCATATATTTT. Its protein product is CASGLGQAYSGNTIYF. The gene calls are TRBV12-5 and TRBJ1-3; maybe TRBD1 (6 bases). CDR1 LGHNT and CDR2 FRNRAP come from the germline V gene. The CDR3 sequence is 16 residues long. V lost 1 base and J lost 0, with 10 bases in between.

The gene calls are TRBV11-1 and TRBJ2-7; unclear D gene. Trimming stripped 5 bases from V and 2 bases from J, with 13 bases between. The CDR3 length is 14 residues. In germline, CDR1 is SGHAT, CDR2 FQDESV (reference sequence). CDR3 nucleotides: TGTGCCAGCAGCAGAGCCAAGATTACCTACGAGCAGTACTTC. Amino acid sequence: CASSRAKITYEQYF. Supplemented by reference TRBV11-1 and TRBJ2-7, the full variable domain reads EAEVAQSPRYKITEKSQAVAFWCDPISGHATLYWYRQILGQGPELLVQFQDESVVDDSQLPKDRFSAERLKGVDSTLKIQPAELGDSAMYLCASSRAKITYEQYFGPGTRLTVT.

J is TRBJ1-4 and V is TRBV28, with 9 bases identical to TRBD1. The V gene end was trimmed by 4 bases and the J gene end by 8 bases; junction bases not matched to a gene: 20. CDR1 and CDR2 (germline): MDHEN, SYDVKM. The length of the CDR3 is 19 residues. CDR3 DNA: TGTGCCAGCAGTTGGGCTTGGGGACAGGGAAGTAGGGGTTCGGAAAAACTGTTTTTT. This gives the protein CASSWAWGQGSRGSEKLFF.

The V call is TRBV5-6, the J call TRBJ1-3; 9 bases fit TRBD1. Germline lookup yields CDR1 SGHDT and CDR2 YYEEEE. CDR3 length: 15 amino acids. The J segment lost 7 bases and the V segment lost 1 base, leaving 6 bases of the junction unmatched. The chain's CDR3 is CASSLITGGANTIYF. CDR3 bases: TGTGCCAGCAGCTTGATCACAGGGGGCGCGAACACCATATATTTT.

The chain recombines TRBV14 with TRBJ1-2, with unresolved D. The ends were cut back, 4 bases at V and 3 bases at J, with 9 bases in the middle. The CDR3 contains 13 residues. The germline V gene has CDR1 SGHDN and CDR2 FVKESK. CDR3 sequence (DNA): TGTGCCAGCAGCCCCGCGAGTTACTATGGCTACACCTTC. It codes for CASSPASYYGYTF.

V usage is TRBV4-3 and J usage is TRBJ1-1, with TRBD1 matching 8 bases. The CDR3 length is 14 residues. V trimming: 5 bases; J trimming: 6 bases; junction bases outside the gene matches: 8. Germline-derived CDR1 and CDR2 are LGHNA and YSLEER. This CDR3 is CASSARTGWAEAFF. For the CDR3, the DNA is TGCGCCAGCAGCGCCCGGACAGGGTGGGCTGAAGCTTTCTTT.

This clone was observed a single time. V and J are TRBV3-1 (or the pseudogene TRBV3-2) and TRBJ2-7; 10 bases are a match to TRBD2. The CDR3 sequence is 14 residues long. V lost 1 base and J lost 7; bases outside the gene matches: 4. Per the germline V gene, CDR1 is LGHDT and CDR2 is YNNKEL (reference sequence). The CDR3 DNA reads TGTGCCAGCAGCCAAGTCCTAGCGGGGGAGGAGCAGTACTTC. Translated: CASSQVLAGEEQYF.

This chain links TRBV27 with TRBJ1-6; tentatively, D is TRBD1 (5 bases). This CDR3 region has 17 residues. Germline loops: CDR1 MNHEY, CDR2 SMNVEV (reference sequence). The V and J ends lost 6 bases and 7 bases respectively, with 22 bases between them. CDR3 protein: CASRGGIHTSVNSPLHF. The CDR3 DNA sequence: TGTGCCAGCAGGGGGGGGATACATACTTCCGTGAATTCACCCCTCCACTTT.

V gene TRBV6-5 combines with J gene TRBJ1-2; D is possibly TRBD1 (5 bases). CDR1 and CDR2 from the germline V gene are MNHEY and SVGAGI. This CDR3 spans 13 amino acids. V was trimmed by 7 bases and J by 4 bases, leaving 13 bases between them. As DNA, the CDR3 is TGTGCCAGCATTCCCTCAGGGTTCTATGGCTACACCTTC. Residues: CASIPSGFYGYTF.

The chain combines TRBV30 with TRBJ2-3, with D tentatively TRBD2 (6 bases). Germline V gene data show CDR1 as GTSNPN and CDR2 as SVGIG (reference sequence). The CDR3 runs to 14 residues. V was clipped by 4 bases and J by 1 base, with 12 bases between them. CDR3: CAWTAGTGTDTQYF. DNA of the CDR3: TGTGCCTGGACAGCCGGGACTGGCACAGATACGCAGTATTTT.

The chain employs TRBV11-2 and TRBJ2-5, with 7 nucleotides matching TRBD1. Trimming took 0 bases from V and 4 from J; bases not matched to a gene: 2. Per germline, CDR1 SGHAT and CDR2 FQNNGV. This CDR3 has 14 residues. The CDR3 region is CASSLEAGGETQYF. For the CDR3, the DNA is TGTGCCAGCAGCTTAGAAGCAGGGGGAGAGACCCAGTACTTC.